This TCR beta chain derives from a study of tumour-infiltrating T cells in Burkitt lymphoma. Study-wide background: Overall and progression-free survival were predicted by productive clonality.

The assay was immunoSEQ multiplex PCR, and TCRdb's table has in-frame clones only and misses some. Of 7,000 or so clones in the sample, about 17% were seen once. CDR1 is MNHNS and CDR2 is SASEGT in the germline V gene. The CDR3 contains 13 residues. V shed 0 bases and J shed 3 bases, with 2 bases lying between them. Only a few counts were recorded for this clone. Material: tumor tissue. The TCR was taken from a human donor with diffuse large B-cell lymphoma. The chain has TRBV6-1 and TRBJ2-2, with D uncertain. For the CDR3, the DNA is TGTGCCAGCAGTGAAGCTGACACCGGGGAGCTGTTTTTT. It specifies CASSEADTGELFF.